These 21 T cell receptor beta chains came from one sample sequenced in a study of early T cells in non-severe SARS-CoV-2 infection. MiXCR was run by TCRdb on the 5' RACE reads, yielding one entry per CDR3 protein. Here the sample spans tens of thousands of distinct CDR3 sequences, over 9% being singletons. The sample taken for sequencing was whole blood. These receptors were taken from an adult who was a healthcare worker with PCR-confirmed SARS-CoV-2 infection or an uninfected control (not recorded which).

V is TRBV20-1 and J is TRBJ1-4, with 7 nucleotides matching TRBD1. Unmatched junction bases numbered 6, after V lost 3 bases and J lost 5 bases. Per the germline V gene, CDR1 is DFQATT and CDR2 is SNEGSKA (reference sequence). The CDR3 runs 14 residues. DNA of the CDR3: TGCAGTGCTAGGGCCCAAGGGGGCAATGAAAAACTGTTTTTT. It yields the protein CSARAQGGNEKLFF.

This clonotype was seen repeatedly, ten times or more. The chain recombines TRBV11-1 with TRBJ2-6; possibly TRBD2 for D (5 bases). CDR1 is SGHAT, CDR2 FQDESV, per germline (reference sequence). This CDR3 has 16 amino acids. The V and J ends lost 5 bases and 4 bases respectively, with 15 bases between them. The CDR3 loop is CASSPALASGANVLTF. DNA of the CDR3: TGTGCCAGCAGCCCGGCCCTAGCTTCAGGGGCCAACGTCCTGACTTTC.

This clonotype was recorded many times. This chain joins TRBV28 and TRBJ2-5; D assignment may be TRBD1 or TRBD2 (5 bases each). The germline V and J ends were trimmed by 4 bases and 4 bases, with 10 bases remaining between them. The CDR3 covers 13 residues. Germline CDR1 MDHEN, CDR2 SYDVKM. The CDR3 bases are TGTGCCAGCAGTTGGGGACCGCGAGAGACCCAGTACTTC. Encoded protein: CASSWGPRETQYF.

This clonotype has at least ten counts. The V and J genes are TRBV7-8 and TRBJ2-3, with D uncertain. V was clipped by 7 bases and J by 3 bases, with 5 bases between them. Germline values: CDR1 SGHVS, CDR2 FQNEAQ. The CDR3 is 11 residues long. This CDR3 is CASTLTDTQYF. The DNA for the CDR3 is TGTGCCAGCACTTTGACAGATACGCAGTATTTT.

This clonotype was seen ten or more times. The rearrangement links TRBV14 to TRBJ2-1, with 13 nucleotides matching TRBD2. Germline V CDR1 and CDR2: SGHDN, FVKESK. CDR3 length: 20 residues. V lost 2 bases and J lost 0; bases outside the gene matches: 10. The CDR3 loop reads CASSQPRTGTSGDSYNEQFF. For the CDR3, the DNA is TGTGCCAGCAGCCAACCCAGAACCGGGACTAGCGGGGACTCCTACAATGAGCAGTTCTTC.

This rearrangement joins TRBV3-1 to TRBJ1-2; D remains ambiguous. V gave up 1 base and J gave up 8 bases, with 11 bases separating them. Per germline, CDR1 LGHDT and CDR2 YNNKEL (reference sequence). This CDR3 comprises 13 residues. The CDR3 protein is CASSQGRPSGYTF. CDR3 DNA sequence: TGTGCCAGCAGCCAAGGACGCCCAAGCGGCTACACCTTC.

This clonotype was counted ten times or more. This chain connects TRBV4-2 to TRBJ1-1, with D possibly being TRBD1 (5 bases). V dropped 0 bases and J dropped 2 bases, with 16 bases sitting between them. Germline-derived CDR1 and CDR2 are LGHNA and YNFKEQ. CDR3 length: 17 amino acids. The CDR3 coding sequence is TGTGCCAGCAGCCAAGACGCCCAGGGTCTCCGTAACACTGAAGCTTTCTTT. It codes for CASSQDAQGLRNTEAFF.

This clonotype was seen more than once but under ten times. V and J are TRBV29-1 and TRBJ2-1; D is tentatively TRBD1 or TRBD2 (5 bases each). The CDR3 spans 14 residues. The germline V and J ends were trimmed by 1 base and 6 bases, with 13 bases remaining between them. Germline CDR1 and CDR2: SQVTM and ANQGSEA. Here the CDR3 reads CSVEGGRQLNEQFF. CDR3 sequence (DNA): TGCAGCGTTGAAGGGGGACGCCAGCTCAATGAGCAGTTCTTC.

In this sample, this clonotype turned up many times. CDR3 DNA: TGTGCCAGCAGGAGGACTATGGACACTGAAGCTTTCTTT. Protein sequence: CASRRTMDTEAFF. The V call is TRBV28, the J call TRBJ1-1; D is unclear. Germline V gene sequence: CDR1 MDHEN, CDR2 SYDVKM. The ends were cut back, 6 bases at V and 3 bases at J, with 11 bases in the middle. CDR3 length: 13 amino acids. Complete variable domain (other parts from reference TRBV28 and TRBJ1-1): DVKVTQSSRYLVKRTGEKVFLECVQDMDHENMFWYRQDPGLGLRLIYFSYDVKMKEKGDIPEGYSVSREKKERFSLILESASTNQTSMYLCASRRTMDTEAFFGQGTRLTVV.

This chain connects TRBV6-1 to TRBJ2-3; TRBD2 is a possible D gene (5 bases). CDR1 and CDR2 (germline): MNHNS, SASEGT. The CDR3 runs to 14 residues. The ends were cut back, 7 bases at V and 5 bases at J, with 16 bases in the middle. CDR3 sequence reads: CASTKLALGDTQYF. The CDR3 bases are TGTGCCAGCACGAAGCTAGCTTTAGGAGATACGCAGTATTTT.

The chain employs TRBV6-2 or TRBV6-3 and TRBJ2-1; D is undetermined. V was trimmed by 7 bases and J by 7 bases, leaving 20 bases between them. CDR1 and CDR2 from the germline V gene are MNHEY and SVGEGT. The CDR3 has 15 residues. The CDR3 DNA reads TGTGCCAGCATTCCAGGCGGCTCATTAGGGAATGAGCAGTTCTTC. Protein: CASIPGGSLGNEQFF.

V gene TRBV5-1 combines with J gene TRBJ2-2; D uncertain. Trimming pared 0 bases from V and 0 bases from J, leaving 6 bases between. Germline assignment: CDR1 SGHRS and CDR2 YFSETQ. This CDR3 has 15 residues. CDR3 region: CASSLGAPNTGELFF. CDR3 in DNA: TGCGCCAGCAGCTTGGGGGCGCCGAACACCGGGGAGCTGTTTTTT.

There are many counts of this clonotype. The V call is TRBV29-1, the J call TRBJ1-1; weak D call: TRBD1 (6 bases). V was cut by 3 bases and J by 2 bases, with 10 bases left in between. CDR3 length: 13 residues. Germline V gene lookup returns CDR1 SQVTM and CDR2 ANQGSEA. The CDR3: CSVEGQANTEAFF. The CDR3 DNA sequence: TGCAGCGTTGAGGGACAAGCCAACACTGAAGCTTTCTTT.

There are a few counts of this clonotype. The chain couples TRBV10-2 to TRBJ2-7; no definite D call. CDR3 length: 10 amino acids. Germline CDR1 is WSHSY and CDR2 is SAAADI. Trimming took off 8 bases at V and 4 bases at J, with 6 bases between the two ends. CDR3 loop: CASGIYEQYF. CDR3 bases: TGCGCCAGCGGGATTTACGAGCAGTACTTC.

In this sample, this clonotype turned up a few times. The chain links TRBV11-2 to TRBJ2-5; TRBD1 agrees at 7 bases. V gave up 5 bases and J gave up 5 bases; unmatched junction bases: 8. In germline, CDR1 is SGHAT, CDR2 FQNNGV. The CDR3 is 14 residues long. CDR3 region: CASSTEGGPETQYF. CDR3 bases: TGTGCCAGCAGCACCGAAGGGGGCCCCGAGACCCAGTACTTC.

This clonotype was counted ten times or more. This chain uses TRBV18 with TRBJ2-7; 8 bases match TRBD2. The V gene's germline CDR1 is KGHSH and CDR2 LQKENI. J lost 2 bases, V lost 2 bases, and 11 bases had no gene match. This CDR3 has 17 residues. The CDR3 protein is CASSPSRGGSQPYEQYF. Here the CDR3 DNA reads TGTGCCAGCTCACCATCCCGGGGGGGGAGCCAACCCTACGAGCAGTACTTC.

The V and J genes are TRBV9 and TRBJ1-1, with D perhaps matching TRBD1 (6 bases). The ends were cut back, 4 bases at V and 6 bases at J, with 13 bases in the middle. The germline gives CDR1 SGDLS, CDR2 YYNGEE. CDR3 length: 13 amino acids. CDR3 region: CASSPQGFPEAFF. CDR3 bases: TGTGCCAGCAGCCCACAGGGTTTCCCTGAAGCTTTCTTT. The variable domain in full, completed from reference TRBV9 and TRBJ1-1, reads DSGVTQTPKHLITATGQRVTLRCSPRSGDLSVYWYQQSLDQGLQFLIQYYNGEERAKGNILERFSAQQFPDLHSELNLSSLELGDSALYFCASSPQGFPEAFFGQGTRLTVV.

The gene calls are TRBV7-9 and TRBJ1-1; D is unresolved. V lost 5 bases and J lost 6, with 22 bases in between. Germline V gene sequence: CDR1 SEHNR, CDR2 FQNEAQ (reference sequence). This CDR3 spans 16 amino acids. Here the CDR3 reads CASSKLNTARKPEAFF. In DNA, the CDR3 is TGTGCCAGCAGCAAACTTAATACAGCTCGGAAGCCTGAAGCTTTCTTT.

This clonotype was picked up many times. The chain combines TRBV6-1 with TRBJ2-7, with a tentative D call TRBD1 (6 bases). Germline CDR1 reads MNHNS; CDR2 reads SASEGT. The CDR3 is 16 amino acids. V lost 4 bases and J lost 0, with 16 bases in between. DNA of the CDR3: TGTGCCAGCAGTGGCCGGACAGCCATCCTCTCCTACGAGCAGTACTTC. This codes for CASSGRTAILSYEQYF.

In its sample, this clonotype was seen a few times. The chain couples TRBV9 to TRBJ1-1; tentative D call: TRBD1 (5 bases). CDR3 length: 14 amino acids. Trimming left V 0 bases short and J 7 bases short, with 13 bases between. CDR1 and CDR2 from the germline V gene are SGDLS and YYNGEE. In DNA, the CDR3 is TGTGCCAGCAGCGTAGGAATGGGGGGATATGAAGCTTTCTTT. This sequence encodes CASSVGMGGYEAFF.

This clonotype was detected a few times. V gene TRBV3-1 combines with J gene TRBJ1-5; no clear D. Trimming pared 6 bases from V and 5 bases from J, leaving 11 bases between. The CDR3 totals 13 residues. Per the germline V gene, CDR1 is LGHDT and CDR2 is YNNKEL (reference sequence). The CDR3, as DNA: TGTGCCAGCAGTCAGACCCAGTATCAGCCCCAGCATTTT. As protein: CASSQTQYQPQHF.